This TCR beta chain was captured in a study of PD-1 blockade in classical Hodgkin lymphoma. Findings and caveats of the study: Repertoires differed for reasons still undefined, possibly disease activity or prior therapy. Those patients who began receiving nivolumab less than 1 year after ASCT had lower diversity, and they were excluded.

The CDR3 is made up of 15 amino acids. V was trimmed by 7 bases and J by 0 bases, leaving 16 bases between them. The germline CDR1 and CDR2 sequences are SNHLY and FYNNEI. The data were produced by immunoSEQ multiplex PCR, yet TCRdb's version contains in-frame clones alone and is incomplete. The sample has 20,000 to 25,000 clones; 81% are singletons. This clone turned up a few times. What it recognizes is unknown. Time point described: cycle 4 day 1 (C4D1), after more than 5 weeks of nivolumab. Every patient relapsed after autologous stem cell transplantation, and brentuximab vedotin exposure varied. The receptor was derived from a human donor with classical Hodgkin lymphoma. The input for sequencing was peripheral blood mononuclear cells (PBMCs), taken before the fourth cycle of nivolumab. The gene calls are TRBV2 and TRBJ2-7; D may correspond to TRBD1 or TRBD2 (5 bases each). CDR3 residues: CASTSGTTSSYEQYF. CDR3 in DNA: TGTGCCAGCACGTCAGGGACGACAAGCTCCTACGAGCAGTACTTC.